A selection of T cell receptor beta chains follows, all from one sample in a study of cytomegalovirus exposure and HLA in healthy donors. The method was immunoSEQ multiplex PCR; TCRdb's version includes in-frame clones alone and lacks a portion of them. Among 150,000 to 200,000 clones listed, 65% to 70% were seen once. The sample was PBMCs. The receptors were sampled from a woman between 18 and 29 years old in good health and CMV-seropositive. Both conserved end residues are part of each CDR3. Fields, in order: D gene, J gene, clone size, V gene, CDR3 protein, CDR3 DNA. D genes are given only for firm matches. Size tells how often a clone was seen (once, few, many) or the class of an expanded clone, and some rows leave it out.

TRBD2	TRBJ2-1	NA	TRBV6-5	CASSYSRSGRSDEQFF	TGTGCCAGCAGTTACTCGCGTAGCGGGAGAAGTGATGAGCAGTTCTTC
NA	TRBJ1-4	NA	TRBV19	CASSRTTADLEKLFF	TGCGCCAGTAGTAGAACGACAGCTGACCTAGAAAAACTGTTTTTT
TRBD1	TRBJ1-3	NA	TRBV7-9	CASSLGRHRGGFGNTIYF	TGTGCCAGCAGCTTAGGACGTCACAGGGGCGGATTCGGAAACACCATATATTTT
TRBD1	TRBJ1-2	NA	TRBV19	CAILRVDREPHYGYTF	TGTGCGATATTAAGGGTGGACAGGGAGCCCCACTATGGCTACACCTTC
TRBD1	TRBJ1-1	NA	TRBV5-6	CASSLFPRSGGLNTEAFF	TGTGCCAGCAGCCTTTTCCCCAGATCAGGGGGCTTGAACACTGAAGCTTTCTTT
NA	TRBJ1-5	NA	TRBV19	CASSIGFVDNQPQHF	TGTGCCAGTAGTATCGGGTTCGTAGACAATCAGCCCCAGCATTTT
NA	TRBJ2-1	NA	TRBV19	CASEELGASENEQFF	TGTGCCAGTGAGGAGTTAGGGGCCTCGGAGAATGAGCAGTTCTTC
NA	TRBJ1-2	few	TRBV7-3	CASSPTASRGKDYGYTF	TGTGCCAGCAGCCCCACGGCGTCAAGGGGGAAGGACTATGGCTACACCTTC
TRBD2	TRBJ2-5	few	TRBV27	CASSIIAGVQETQYF	TGTGCCAGCAGTATTATAGCGGGTGTTCAAGAGACCCAGTACTTC
TRBD2	TRBJ2-1	NA	TRBV6-6	CASSLTSGSQVEQFF	TGTGCCAGCAGTTTGACTAGCGGGAGTCAGGTTGAGCAGTTCTTC
TRBD2	TRBJ2-3	NA	TRBV10-3	CAIRPGAGGAADTQYF	TGTGCCATCAGGCCGGGGGCGGGAGGTGCGGCAGATACGCAGTATTTT
TRBD1	TRBJ1-2	NA	TRBV5-4	CASSARTGNYGYTF	TGTGCCAGCAGCGCACGGACAGGGAACTATGGCTACACCTTC
TRBD2	TRBJ2-1	NA	TRBV30	CAFLAGGSYNEQFF	TGTGCCTTTCTAGCGGGAGGGAGCTACAATGAGCAGTTCTTC
TRBD1	TRBJ2-7	NA	TRBV4-3	CASSLGTGASEQYF	TGCGCCAGCAGCCTAGGGACAGGGGCTAGCGAGCAGTACTTC
NA	TRBJ1-1	NA	TRBV5-1	CASSLLIMNTEAFF	TGCGCCAGCAGCCTACTGATCATGAACACTGAAGCTTTCTTT
NA	TRBJ1-1	NA	TRBV28	CASSLGTLAFF	TGTGCCAGCAGTTTAGGGACTCTGGCTTTCTTT
NA	TRBJ1-3	few	TRBV30	CAWSNGGSGNTIYF	TGTGCCTGGAGTAACGGGGGGAGTGGAAACACCATATATTTT
TRBD2	TRBJ2-5	NA	TRBV4-1	CASRPGLAGVGTQYF	TGCGCCAGCAGGCCGGGACTAGCGGGGGTCGGGACCCAGTACTTC
NA	TRBJ1-1	NA	TRBV4-2	CASSQDLADTEAFF	TGTGCCAGCAGCCAAGATCTGGCAGACACTGAAGCTTTCTTT
NA	TRBJ1-5	NA	TRBV7-9	CASSLDSQPQHF	TGTGCCAGCAGCTTAGACTCTCAGCCCCAGCATTTT
TRBD2	TRBJ2-7	NA	TRBV7-9	CASSPIPEAGGSYEQYF	TGTGCCAGCAGCCCTATCCCCGAAGCGGGAGGGAGCTACGAGCAGTACTTC
TRBD2	TRBJ2-5	NA	TRBV4-1	CASSQDSTGGIQETQYF	TGCGCCAGCAGCCAAGATTCGACGGGAGGAATCCAAGAGACCCAGTACTTC
TRBD2	TRBJ2-1	NA	TRBV29-1	CSVEDRRLAGGLTEQFF	TGCAGCGTTGAAGATCGGAGACTAGCGGGAGGGCTTACTGAGCAGTTCTTC
NA	TRBJ2-3	NA	TRBV25-1	CASSENRVTDTQYF	TGTGCCAGCAGTGAAAACAGGGTCACAGATACGCAGTATTTT
TRBD2	TRBJ2-5	NA	TRBV10-3	CAISESFTGRVRRIGETQYF	TGTGCCATCAGTGAGTCGTTTACCGGGAGGGTCCGAAGAATTGGGGAGACCCAGTACTTC
TRBD2	TRBJ2-1	NA	TRBV5-1	CASSLSLAGASFEQFF	TGCGCCAGCAGCTTGTCCCTAGCGGGAGCCAGTTTCGAGCAGTTCTTC
TRBD1	TRBJ1-5	NA	TRBV2	CASTGQVLDQPQHF	TGTGCCAGCACAGGACAGGTATTGGATCAGCCCCAGCATTTT
TRBD1	TRBJ1-2	NA	TRBV6-5	CASSWDSTNYGYTF	TGTGCCAGCAGTTGGGACAGTACTAACTATGGCTACACCTTC
NA	TRBJ1-6	NA	TRBV7-2	CASSSQGWNSPLHF	TGTGCCAGCAGCTCACAGGGTTGGAATTCCCCCCTCCACTTT
TRBD2	TRBJ2-3	NA	TRBV7-2	CASSTWTRSTDTQYF	TGTGCCAGCAGCACGTGGACTAGGAGCACAGATACGCAGTATTTT
NA	TRBJ1-4	few	TRBV18	CASSSGLANEKLFF	TGTGCCAGCTCATCAGGGCTGGCTAATGAAAAACTGTTTTTT
NA	TRBJ1-1	NA	TRBV2	CASGHGAEAFF	TGTGCCAGCGGACATGGAGCTGAAGCTTTCTTT
TRBD1	TRBJ1-2	NA	TRBV19	CASSIDRGSGANYGYTF	TGTGCCAGTAGTATCGACAGGGGGTCTGGAGCTAACTATGGCTACACCTTC
NA	TRBJ1-2	NA	TRBV6-5	CASSYQGRNYGYTF	TGTGCCAGCAGTTATCAGGGGCGTAACTATGGCTACACCTTC
NA	TRBJ1-6	NA	TRBV7-6	CASSLSSSYNSPLHF	TGTGCCAGCAGCTTATCTAGCTCCTATAATTCACCCCTCCACTTT
NA	TRBJ2-3	NA	TRBV7-9	CASSARAAVTDTQYF	TGTGCCAGCAGCGCCAGGGCGGCTGTCACAGATACGCAGTATTTT
NA	TRBJ2-6	NA	TRBV10-3	CAIGGRLFSGANVLTF	TGTGCCATCGGAGGCAGATTATTCTCTGGGGCCAACGTCCTGACTTTC
NA	TRBJ2-1	few	TRBV19	CASSIALYNEQFF	TGTGCCAGTAGTATAGCCCTCTACAATGAGCAGTTCTTC
NA	TRBJ2-5	few	TRBV28	CASSLMEGLETQYF	TGTGCCAGCAGTTTGATGGAGGGTTTGGAGACCCAGTACTTC
NA	TRBJ2-1	once	TRBV30	CAWSSGLSRAGEQFF	TGTGCCTGGAGTAGTGGACTATCTCGGGCGGGTGAGCAGTTCTTC
NA	TRBJ2-6	NA	TRBV28	CASSLPGSGANVLTF	TGTGCCAGCAGTTTGCCCGGCTCTGGGGCCAACGTCCTGACTTTC
NA	TRBJ2-7	NA	TRBV5-1	CASSLGGTAIYEQYF	TGCGCCAGCAGCTTGGGCGGGACAGCCATTTACGAGCAGTACTTC
NA	TRBJ2-7	NA	TRBV27	CASSLTGLTYEQYF	TGTGCCAGCAGTTTAACAGGGCTAACCTACGAGCAGTACTTC
TRBD1	TRBJ2-1	NA	TRBV29-1	CSVDGYAQDRDHNEQFF	TGCAGCGTTGATGGATATGCGCAGGACAGGGACCACAATGAGCAGTTCTTC
NA	TRBJ1-2	NA	TRBV30	CAWISKTNYGYTF	TGTGCCTGGATCAGTAAAACTAACTATGGCTACACCTTC
NA	TRBJ1-4	NA	TRBV4-3	CASSQDIRGGLSTNEKLFF	TGCGCCAGCAGCCAAGATATTCGGGGGGGTCTATCAACTAATGAAAAACTGTTTTTT
TRBD1	TRBJ2-7	NA	TRBV7-9	CASSLTPGQGPGEQYF	TGTGCCAGCAGCTTAACCCCCGGACAGGGGCCGGGCGAGCAGTACTTC
TRBD1	TRBJ2-7	NA	TRBV6-1	CASSSRDSYSYEQYF	TGTGCCAGCAGTAGTAGGGACAGCTACTCCTACGAGCAGTACTTC
NA	TRBJ1-1	NA	TRBV2	CASSVQRSYTEAFF	TGTGCCAGCAGTGTGCAGAGGAGCTACACTGAAGCTTTCTTT
NA	TRBJ1-6	NA	TRBV7-9	CASSYRQVDNSPLHF	TGTGCCAGCAGCTATCGACAGGTTGATAATTCACCCCTCCACTTT
TRBD1	TRBJ1-2	NA	TRBV5-1	CASSFWDRDYGYTF	TGCGCCAGCAGCTTCTGGGACAGGGACTATGGCTACACCTTC
NA	TRBJ1-5	NA	TRBV27	CASSPHGGYLVALSQPQHF	TGTGCCAGCAGTCCCCATGGGGGCTACCTAGTCGCTCTTAGCCAGCCCCAGCATTTT
NA	TRBJ2-2	NA	TRBV6-5	CASSYQRSGELFF	TGTGCCAGCAGTTATCAGCGTTCTGGGGAGCTGTTTTTT
NA	TRBJ1-1	NA	TRBV4-1	CASRGQVVNTEAFF	TGCGCCAGCCGGGGACAAGTGGTGAACACTGAAGCTTTCTTT
TRBD2	TRBJ2-3	once	TRBV28	CALSSGGGTDTQYF	TGTGCCCTGTCTTCGGGGGGTGGGACAGATACGCAGTATTTT
TRBD1	TRBJ2-5	NA	TRBV29-1	CSVEGARGETQYF	TGCAGCGTCGAGGGGGCAAGGGGAGAGACCCAGTACTTC
TRBD2	TRBJ2-1	NA	TRBV5-8	CASSLAVASGGDEQFF	TGTGCCAGCAGCTTGGCCGTGGCTAGCGGGGGGGATGAGCAGTTCTTC